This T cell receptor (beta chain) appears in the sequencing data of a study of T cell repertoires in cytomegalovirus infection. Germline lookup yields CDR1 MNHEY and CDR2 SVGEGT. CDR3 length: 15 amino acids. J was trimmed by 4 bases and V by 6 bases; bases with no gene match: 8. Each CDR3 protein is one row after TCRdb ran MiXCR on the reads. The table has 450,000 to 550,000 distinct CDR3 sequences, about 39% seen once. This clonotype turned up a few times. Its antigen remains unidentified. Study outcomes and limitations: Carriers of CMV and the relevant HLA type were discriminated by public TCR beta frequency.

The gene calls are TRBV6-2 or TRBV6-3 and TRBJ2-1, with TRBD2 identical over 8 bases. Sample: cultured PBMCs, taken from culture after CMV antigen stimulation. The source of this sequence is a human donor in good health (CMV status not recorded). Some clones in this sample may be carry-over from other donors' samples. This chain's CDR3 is CASSKSGGIYNEQFF. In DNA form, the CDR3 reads TGTGCCAGCAGCAAAAGCGGGGGCATTTACAATGAGCAGTTCTTC.